This T cell receptor (beta chain) was found in a study of identical twins. TCRdb analysed the 5' RACE reads with MiXCR anew, one entry per CDR3 protein. The sample holds 250,000 to 350,000 distinct CDR3 sequences, nearly 9.5% seen once. The trim removed 4 bases at V and 8 bases at J, leaving 8 bases unmatched. The CDR3 is 14 amino acids. Germline V lookup: CDR1 MGHRA, CDR2 YSYEKL. Ten or more counts support this clonotype. The sample also formed part of further work on yellow fever vaccine responses in identical twins.

The sequence derives from a woman between 18 and 30 years old in good health. This chain joins TRBV4-1 and TRBJ1-2, with TRBD1 identical over 9 bases. The specimen sequenced was CD8+ T cells sorted from blood. CDR3 nucleotides: TGCGCCAGCAGCCTACCACAGGGGGCGGTGGGCTACACCTTC. This sequence encodes CASSLPQGAVGYTF.